The sequence of this T cell receptor beta chain was determined in a study of T-cell reconstitution after alpha-beta-depleted transplantation in children. For TCRbeta, the library was prepared with unique molecular identifiers. One entry per CDR3 protein results from TCRdb running MiXCR on the PCR reads. The sample lists around 480,000 distinct CDR3 sequences; approximately 30% were seen once. V shed 1 base and J shed 4 bases, with 7 bases lying between them. CDR3 length: 13 residues. The starting material was PBMCs from the stem cell graft donor, obtained from the stem cell graft. The receptor was isolated from a human donor who donated a stem cell graft to a child with aplastic anemia. The chain has TRBV12-3 or TRBV12-4 and TRBJ1-1; D not certain. The CDR3 reads CASSLEFGTEAFF. The DNA for the CDR3 is TGTGCCAGCAGTTTAGAGTTCGGCACTGAAGCTTTCTTT.